This is a list of T cell receptor beta chains from one sample in a study of T cells after yellow fever vaccination. TCRdb re-called the 5' RACE reads with MiXCR, one entry per CDR3 protein. This table holds 620,000 or so distinct CDR3 sequences, 9% to 15% found once. Sequenced here: PBMCs, sampled on the day of the yellow fever booster vaccination. These receptors originate from a man aged 30-40 years who received the YFV17D yellow fever vaccine. CDR3s include the opening cysteine and the closing phenylalanine or tryptophan. D genes are given only for firm matches.

V gene	D gene	J gene	CDR3 protein
TRBV5-4	TRBD2	TRBJ2-1	CASSLEGTSEDEQFF
TRBV25-1	-	TRBJ2-3	CASSEFVTDTQYF
TRBV24-1	TRBD2	TRBJ2-4	CATSDPAGGGRNIQYF
TRBV7-7	TRBD2	TRBJ2-1	CASSYASGSTNEQFF
TRBV5-1	-	TRBJ2-6	CASSLLGRPESSGANVLTF
TRBV24-1	-	TRBJ2-1	CATSGPGGTESISSYNEQFF
TRBV10-3	-	TRBJ2-5	CAISGPRGGEKETQYF
TRBV29-1	TRBD2	TRBJ2-1	CSTHAGTSGRAYNEQFF
TRBV12-3/TRBV12-4	TRBD2	TRBJ2-7	CASSSAFLREGLKSYEQYF
TRBV7-6	TRBD1	TRBJ2-3	CASSSGGGAGDTQYF
TRBV4-3	-	TRBJ2-3	CASSRRRVGSTDTQYF
TRBV29-1	-	TRBJ2-5	CSVEDWVSKTQYF
TRBV20-1	-	TRBJ1-6	CSARDRKSLHF
TRBV6-5	TRBD2	TRBJ2-1	CASSYPSSGGRANEQFF
TRBV27	TRBD2	TRBJ2-7	CASSPAGAAGGYEQYF
TRBV10-3	TRBD1	TRBJ2-5	CAIRTGTGAKETQYF
TRBV7-9	-	TRBJ2-5	CASSRIGGETQYF
TRBV6-5	TRBD2	TRBJ2-1	CASSYEGSGSYSEQFF
TRBV15	-	TRBJ2-2	CATSRDFKITGELFF
TRBV27	TRBD2	TRBJ2-7	CASSRSGINEQYF
TRBV4-2	-	TRBJ2-5	CASSQDYSRGETQYF
TRBV5-1	-	TRBJ2-3	CASNPGLSTDTQYF
TRBV7-2	-	TRBJ2-4	CASSLAPARPQYF
TRBV5-1	TRBD1	TRBJ2-1	CASSLEPGQGVNEQFF
TRBV7-2	-	TRBJ2-5	CASSFVAEASQYF
TRBV7-2	TRBD1	TRBJ2-7	CASSLVFGTAYEQYF
TRBV20-1	TRBD2	TRBJ2-1	CSARQDGRTSYNEQFF
TRBV29-1	-	TRBJ2-5	CSVRPPETQYF
TRBV10-3	-	TRBJ2-7	CAISESPGSPTLEQYF
TRBV5-5	-	TRBJ2-5	CASSEIRGPETQYF
TRBV5-1	TRBD2	TRBJ2-7	CASSLGSAREGYEQYF
TRBV6-5	-	TRBJ1-5	CASSYSGPGPSILGAQHF
TRBV20-1	-	TRBJ2-7	CSARSGTELYEQYF
TRBV20-1	-	TRBJ2-2	CSARDWASTGELFF
TRBV9	TRBD1	TRBJ2-7	CASSVTPGGTYEQYF
TRBV6-1	-	TRBJ1-1	CASRQASLNTEAFF
TRBV30	-	TRBJ2-3	CAWSGDTDTQYF
TRBV20-1	-	TRBJ1-6	CSAKQGSDNSPLHF
TRBV12-3/TRBV12-4	TRBD2	TRBJ2-1	CASSQGSGTSGAGEQFF